These 26 T cell receptor beta chains came from one sample sequenced in a study of T cell responses to AZD1222 COVID-19 vaccine. Libraries were prepared by immunoSEQ multiplex PCR; TCRdb keeps only in-frame clonotypes and omits some of them. This table has approximately 30,000 clones, roughly 90% appearing once. This specimen was peripheral blood, taken 28 days after the second AZD1222 dose. The receptors were gathered from an adult who received the AZD1222 COVID-19 vaccine.

The V call is TRBV4-2, the J call TRBJ1-3; 7 nucleotides agree with TRBD1. This CDR3 contains 15 residues. V was clipped by 6 bases and J by 4 bases; unmatched bases: 9. The germline V gene encodes CDR1 LGHNA and CDR2 YNFKEQ. The DNA for the CDR3 is TGTGCCAGCAGGAGGCAGGGGGAACCCGGAAACACCATATATTTT. Translating it yields CASRRQGEPGNTIYF.

The gene calls are TRBV3-1 (or the pseudogene TRBV3-2) and TRBJ2-1, with a possible D match to TRBD1 (6 bases). This CDR3 comprises 12 residues. The germline V and J ends were trimmed by 4 bases and 7 bases, with 8 bases remaining between them. Germline values: CDR1 LGHDT, CDR2 YNNKEL (reference sequence). In DNA form, the CDR3 reads TGTGCCAGCAGCCCAGACAGGAATGAGCAGTTCTTC. It encodes CASSPDRNEQFF.

The chain joins TRBV20-1 to TRBJ2-1; 7 positions agree with TRBD2. V trimming: 3 bases; J trimming: 4 bases; junction bases outside the gene matches: 6. CDR3 length: 14 residues. The germline V gene encodes CDR1 DFQATT and CDR2 SNEGSKA (reference sequence). CDR3: CSASSERGYNEQFF. CDR3 nucleotides: TGCAGTGCTAGTTCCGAGCGGGGATACAATGAGCAGTTCTTC.

This clone occurred once. The chain couples TRBV27 to TRBJ2-2, with TRBD2 matching 12 bases. Trimming cost V 5 bases and J 7 bases; bases outside gene matches: 5. Germline V gives CDR1 MNHEY, CDR2 SMNVEV (reference sequence). The CDR3 loop spans 15 amino acids. The CDR3 region has the DNA TGTGCCAGCAGTAAGACTAGCGGGGGCGGCGGGGAGCTGTTTTTT. Encoded protein: CASSKTSGGGGELFF.

The chain is built from TRBV7-2 and TRBJ2-7; 7 positions match TRBD1. V lost 5 bases to trimming and J lost 4 bases; unmatched junction nucleotides: 8. This CDR3 is built from 14 residues. Per germline, CDR1 SGHTA and CDR2 FQGNSA. The CDR3 nucleotides read TGTGCCAGCAGCCTAGACGAGGGGGCATACGAGCAGTACTTC. Its translation is CASSLDEGAYEQYF.

V and J are TRBV6-5 and TRBJ1-2; the D is unclear. Germline V gives CDR1 MNHEY, CDR2 SVGAGI. The CDR3 runs to 14 residues. Trimming took 1 base from V and 6 from J, leaving 12 bases between them. In nucleotides, the CDR3 is TGTGCCAGCAGTTACTGGGCAGCGCCAAATGGCTACACCTTC. It yields the protein CASSYWAAPNGYTF.

V usage is TRBV9 and J usage is TRBJ2-1, with a weak D call TRBD2 (7 bases). The CDR3 covers 14 residues. The V end lost 4 bases, the J end lost 9 bases, and 17 bases lay between the germline ends. In germline, CDR1 is SGDLS, CDR2 YYNGEE. This CDR3 is CASSPRGGSAEQFF. In DNA form, the CDR3 reads TGTGCCAGCAGCCCGAGGGGGGGGTCAGCTGAGCAGTTCTTC. The variable domain in full, with the rest retrieved from reference TRBV9 and TRBJ2-1, is DSGVTQTPKHLITATGQRVTLRCSPRSGDLSVYWYQQSLDQGLQFLIQYYNGEERAKGNILERFSAQQFPDLHSELNLSSLELGDSALYFCASSPRGGSAEQFFGPGTRLTVL.

This sequence joins TRBV5-1 and TRBJ1-1; D remains unclear. CDR3 length: 15 amino acids. V dropped 0 bases and J dropped 0 bases, with 9 bases sitting between them. The germline V gene has CDR1 SGHRS and CDR2 YFSETQ. DNA for the CDR3: TGCGCCAGCAGCTTGGTGGGCTCGATGAACACTGAAGCTTTCTTT. The encoded protein is CASSLVGSMNTEAFF. Supplemented by reference TRBV5-1 and TRBJ1-1, the full variable domain reads KAGVTQTPRYLIKTRGQQVTLSCSPISGHRSVSWYQQTPGQGLQFLFEYFSETQRNKGNFPGRFSGRQFSNSRSEMNVSTLELGDSALYLCASSLVGSMNTEAFFGQGTRLTVV.

The chain couples TRBV25-1 to TRBJ2-3, with TRBD2 matching 8 bases. This CDR3 spans 14 amino acids. Trimming cost V 4 bases and J 0 bases; bases outside gene matches: 0. Looked up from germline, CDR1 is MGHDK and CDR2 is SYGVNS. The CDR3 reads CASSASGSTDTQYF. The CDR3, as DNA: TGTGCCAGCAGTGCTAGCGGGAGCACAGATACGCAGTATTTT.

V usage is TRBV10-3 and J usage is TRBJ2-7, with 7 bases that match TRBD2. The CDR3 runs 15 residues. Germline V lookup: CDR1 ENHRY, CDR2 SYGVKD. Unmatched junction bases numbered 13, after V lost 8 bases and J lost 3 bases. The CDR3 spells CAIGGTRDYNYEQYF. CDR3 nucleotides: TGTGCCATCGGAGGTACCCGGGACTACAACTACGAGCAGTACTTC.

The J gene is TRBJ1-4, the V gene TRBV3-1 (or the pseudogene TRBV3-2), with TRBD1 matching over 8 bases. The V gene end was trimmed by 3 bases and the J gene end by 8 bases; junction bases not matched to a gene: 14. This CDR3 contains 17 residues. Germline V lookup: CDR1 LGHDT, CDR2 YNNKEL (reference sequence). The CDR3 DNA reads as TGTGCCAGCAGCCAGTTACGTTTGACAGGGGCGGGGGAAAAACTGTTTTTT. Its protein is CASSQLRLTGAGEKLFF.

J is TRBJ1-1 and V is TRBV12-2. TRBV12-2 is a pseudogene locus. The CDR3 extends over 14 amino acids. CDR3 in DNA: TGTGCAAGTCGCTTAGGACAGAGGGGCACTGAAGCTTTCTTT. Amino acids: CASRLGQRGTEAFF.

In its sample, this clone was seen a few times. DNA of the CDR3: TGCGCCAGCAGTGAGTCGACGGCCGCGGCCTACAATGAGCAGTTCTTC. Encoded protein: CASSESTAAAYNEQFF. The chain links TRBV10-1 to TRBJ2-1; D remains ambiguous. V was pared by 0 bases and J by 2 bases, with 11 bases between. The CDR3 sequence is 16 residues long. In germline, CDR1 is WNHNN, CDR2 SYGVQD (reference sequence).

The chain couples TRBV24-1 to TRBJ2-2, with 11 bases fitting TRBD1. Germline lookup yields CDR1 KGHDR and CDR2 SFDVKD. The CDR3 spans 17 residues. Trimming at V came to 2 bases and at J to 7 bases, leaving 8 bases not matched to a gene. In nucleotides, the CDR3 is TGTGCCACCAGTGATTCCGGGACAGGGGGAATTAACGGGGAGCTGTTTTTT. It encodes CATSDSGTGGINGELFF.

The chain combines TRBV28 with TRBJ1-2; the D is unclear. V shed 3 bases and J shed 2 bases, with 4 bases lying between them. The CDR3 is made up of 12 amino acids. Germline lookup yields CDR1 MDHEN and CDR2 SYDVKM. CDR3 nucleotides: TGTGCCAGCAGTTTGGCGAACTATGGCTACACCTTC. Protein sequence: CASSLANYGYTF.

The chain combines TRBV11-2 with TRBJ2-7; D is ambiguous. The CDR3 consists of 19 residues. Trimming stripped 0 bases from V and 4 bases from J, with 25 bases between. Germline CDR1 and CDR2: SGHAT and FQNNGV. In DNA form, the CDR3 reads TGTGCCAGCAGCTTAGATGATCCTTCACTGACTCTGCTTTCGTACGAGCAGTACTTC. Protein: CASSLDDPSLTLLSYEQYF.

V gene TRBV11-2 combines with J gene TRBJ2-5; 8 nucleotides agree with TRBD2. The V gene end was trimmed by 2 bases and the J gene end by 6 bases; junction bases not matched to a gene: 5. This CDR3 has 14 residues. CDR1 and CDR2 from the germline V gene are SGHAT and FQNNGV. The CDR3 coding sequence is TGTGCCAGCAGCTTAAACGGGAGGGCAAAGACCCAGTACTTC. It translates to CASSLNGRAKTQYF.

The V call is TRBV3-1 (or the pseudogene TRBV3-2), the J call TRBJ1-1, with D hard to call. The CDR3 is 16 residues long. The V gene's germline CDR1 is LGHDT and CDR2 YNNKEL (reference sequence). The V end lost 3 bases, the J end lost 7 bases, and 21 bases lay between the germline ends. The CDR3 loop is CASSHYRGSEGSEAFF. The CDR3 nucleotides are TGTGCCAGCAGCCACTACAGAGGATCCGAGGGAAGTGAAGCTTTCTTT.

The chain has TRBV6-2 or TRBV6-3 and TRBJ2-2; D ambiguous. The germline V gene encodes CDR1 MNHEY and CDR2 SVGEGT. V shed 0 bases and J shed 9 bases, with 8 bases lying between them. The CDR3 spans 13 residues. The DNA of the CDR3 is TGTGCCAGCAGTTACTCGTACCGAAGGGAGCTGTTTTTT. Amino acid sequence: CASSYSYRRELFF.

The chain carries TRBV11-2 and TRBJ2-7, with D unclear. The V gene lost 4 bases and the J gene lost 5 bases, with 12 bases spanning the gap. Per germline, CDR1 SGHAT and CDR2 FQNNGV. This CDR3 has 13 residues. CDR3 protein: CASSSQLENEQYF. The CDR3 nucleotides read TGTGCCAGCAGCTCTCAACTCGAGAACGAGCAGTACTTC.

The chain links TRBV4-1 to TRBJ1-4, with D possibly being TRBD1 (5 bases). Germline-derived CDR1 and CDR2 are MGHRA and YSYEKL. Trimming removed 1 base from V and 6 bases from J, with 9 bases in between. The CDR3 has 14 amino acids. The CDR3 region is CASSQVTGDEKLFF. In DNA form, the CDR3 reads TGCGCCAGCAGCCAAGTTACGGGGGATGAAAAACTGTTTTTT.

The V and J genes are TRBV6-5 and TRBJ2-3; D may be TRBD2 (5 bases). This CDR3 has 14 amino acids. Germline V gene data show CDR1 as MNHEY and CDR2 as SVGAGI. V dropped 4 bases and J dropped 2 bases, with 10 bases sitting between them. CDR3 sequence reads: CASSLSGFTDTQYF. The CDR3 bases are TGTGCCAGCAGTTTAAGCGGATTCACAGATACGCAGTATTTT.

This chain joins TRBV7-2 and TRBJ1-5; D is possibly TRBD1 (5 bases). Germline assignment: CDR1 SGHTA and CDR2 FQGNSA. V lost 5 bases to trimming and J lost 0 bases, with 11 bases between them. The CDR3 runs to 15 residues. CDR3 region: CASSQGLDSNQPQHF. The CDR3 bases are TGTGCCAGCAGCCAGGGACTCGATAGCAATCAGCCCCAGCATTTT.

The gene calls are TRBV27 and TRBJ1-1; D gene unclear. The length of the CDR3 is 14 residues. Trimming left V 2 bases short and J 2 bases short, with 9 bases between. Germline V lookup: CDR1 MNHEY, CDR2 SMNVEV (reference sequence). CDR3 loop: CASSLKSGNTEAFF. The CDR3 bases are TGTGCCAGCAGTTTAAAGTCAGGAAACACTGAAGCTTTCTTT.

The chain employs TRBV9 and TRBJ2-2; no reliable D call. Trimming cost V 0 bases and J 7 bases, with 4 bases left between them. From germline, CDR1 is SGDLS and CDR2 YYNGEE. CDR3 length equals 12 residues. CDR3: CASSVVLGELFF. In DNA, the CDR3 is TGTGCCAGCAGCGTAGTTCTCGGGGAGCTGTTTTTT.

The rearrangement links TRBV5-6 to TRBJ2-5, with D possibly being TRBD2 (5 bases). This CDR3 is built from 15 residues. Trimming left V 0 bases short and J 5 bases short, with 14 bases between. Germline-derived CDR1 and CDR2 are SGHDT and YYEEEE. The CDR3 DNA reads as TGTGCCAGCAGCTTGGTTGGGAGCGGTAGGGAGACCCAGTACTTC. Its protein is CASSLVGSGRETQYF.